The 16 T cell receptor beta chains given below trace back to one sample, sequenced in a study of identical twins. TCRdb fed the 5' RACE reads into MiXCR, producing one record per CDR3 protein. This sample carries hundreds of thousands of distinct CDR3 sequences, approximately 18% of them seen once, and the ten largest clones take about an eighth. These same records also appear under a second study, on T cells expressing NK-cell markers.

What was sequenced was PBMCs. These receptors all come from a woman in her late teens or twenties in good health.

This clonotype turned up a few times. The chain has TRBV5-5 and TRBJ2-7, with 7 bases lining up with TRBD1. The germline V gene encodes CDR1 SGHKS and CDR2 YYEKEE (reference sequence). This CDR3 is built from 14 residues. J was trimmed by 7 bases and V by 0 bases; bases with no gene match: 7. As DNA, the CDR3 is TGTGCCAGCAGCTTGGCCGGGGCAGGGGGAGAGCAGTACTTC. It encodes CASSLAGAGGEQYF. Full variable domain (outside the CDR3, taken from reference TRBV5-5 and TRBJ2-7): DAGVTQSPTHLIKTRGQQVTLRCSPISGHKSVSWYQQVLGQGPQFIFQYYEKEERGRGNFPDRFSARQFPNYSSELNVNALLLGDSALYLCASSLAGAGGEQYFGPGTRLTVT.

The chain joins TRBV5-1 to TRBJ2-3, with D possibly TRBD1 on 5 matching bases. CDR1 and CDR2 (germline): SGHRS, YFSETQ. The CDR3 covers 12 residues. Trimming pared 5 bases from V and 3 bases from J, leaving 7 bases between. The CDR3 DNA reads TGCGCCAGCAGATCAGGGACAGATACGCAGTATTTT. Its translation: CASRSGTDTQYF.

The chain couples TRBV29-1 to TRBJ2-7, with TRBD1 identical over 7 bases. Germline loops: CDR1 SQVTM, CDR2 ANQGSEA. V was clipped by 7 bases and J by 5 bases; unmatched bases: 8. The CDR3 consists of 12 residues. The CDR3 region has the DNA TGCAGCGCCGGGACAGTGAAAGACGAGCAGTACTTC. It encodes CSAGTVKDEQYF.

This clonotype was seen more than once but under ten times. This sequence joins TRBV9 and TRBJ2-1; D tentatively reads TRBD1 or TRBD2 (5 bases each). The V gene lost 0 bases and the J gene lost 5 bases, with 12 bases spanning the gap. This CDR3 region has 15 residues. CDR1 and CDR2 from the germline V gene are SGDLS and YYNGEE. The CDR3 protein is CASSVGRARDNEQFF. Here the CDR3 DNA reads TGTGCCAGCAGCGTAGGGCGGGCCAGGGACAATGAGCAGTTCTTC.

This clonotype occurred many times. A junction boundary mismatches the germline segment, possibly from a read error. This rearrangement joins TRBV5-1 to TRBJ1-1; 7 bases fit TRBD1. The CDR3 spans 14 residues. CDR1 SGHRS and CDR2 YFSETQ come from the germline V gene. CDR3 in amino acids: CASSLRTGNTEAFF. The CDR3 bases are TGTGCCAGCAGCTTGCGGACAGGGAACACTGAAGCTTTCTTT.

The chain is built from TRBV10-3 and TRBJ2-7, with D uncertain. This CDR3 has 11 residues. Germline V gene data show CDR1 as ENHRY and CDR2 as SYGVKD. V dropped 5 bases and J dropped 2 bases, with 4 bases sitting between them. The CDR3 DNA is TGTGCCATCAGTCCGGCCTACGAGCAGTACTTC. Protein product: CAISPAYEQYF.

This clonotype showed up just a few times. The chain is built from TRBV7-8 and TRBJ1-3; D is unclear. Germline assignment: CDR1 SGHVS and CDR2 FQNEAQ. V was pared by 4 bases and J by 0 bases, with 7 bases between. The CDR3 consists of 14 residues. In DNA form, the CDR3 reads TGTGCCAGCAGCTCTTCCCCCTCTGGAAACACCATATATTTT. Amino acid sequence: CASSSSPSGNTIYF.

This clonotype has at least ten counts. This chain connects TRBV24-1 to TRBJ1-1, with TRBD1 matching 7 bases. Germline-derived CDR1 and CDR2 are KGHDR and SFDVKD. The CDR3 consists of 15 residues. Trimming removed 4 bases from V and 0 bases from J; junction bases left unmatched: 4. CDR3 region: CATSDRTGLNTEAFF. The CDR3 DNA sequence: TGTGCCACCAGTGACAGGACAGGTTTGAACACTGAAGCTTTCTTT.

This clonotype came up many times. The J gene is TRBJ2-3, the V gene TRBV5-1, with D possibly being TRBD1 (6 bases). Germline V gene lookup returns CDR1 SGHRS and CDR2 YFSETQ. V was pared by 3 bases and J by 2 bases, with 10 bases between. The CDR3 loop spans 14 amino acids. The CDR3 sequence: CASSSDRNTDTQYF. The CDR3 DNA follows: TGCGCCAGCAGCTCGGACAGAAACACAGATACGCAGTATTTT.

This chain uses TRBV29-1 with TRBJ1-1; D ambiguous. The CDR3 consists of 15 residues. Germline CDR1 and CDR2: SQVTM and ANQGSEA. Trimming pared 6 bases from V and 0 bases from J, leaving 17 bases between. The CDR3 sequence is CSVSDRGLMNTEAFF. The CDR3 region has the DNA TGCAGCGTATCCGACCGTGGCCTGATGAACACTGAAGCTTTCTTT.

This chain joins TRBV15 and TRBJ2-2; D is possibly TRBD1 (5 bases). The CDR3 runs to 15 residues. V was clipped by 3 bases and J by 2 bases, with 10 bases between them. Germline loops: CDR1 LNHNV, CDR2 YYDKDF (reference sequence). CDR3 sequence reads: CATSRDTENTGELFF. CDR3 coding DNA: TGTGCCACCAGCAGGGACACGGAAAACACCGGGGAGCTGTTTTTT.

The sample holds a few counts of this clonotype. The chain combines TRBV9 with TRBJ1-4; D is uncertain. Trimming stripped 0 bases from V and 6 bases from J, with 9 bases between. The germline CDR1 and CDR2 sequences are SGDLS and YYNGEE. This CDR3 is 14 amino acids long. CDR3 sequence (DNA): TGTGCCAGCAGCGTAGCGGGAGGCGATGAAAAACTGTTTTTT. This sequence encodes CASSVAGGDEKLFF. The entire variable domain, with the rest obtained from reference TRBV9 and TRBJ1-4, is as follows: DSGVTQTPKHLITATGQRVTLRCSPRSGDLSVYWYQQSLDQGLQFLIQYYNGEERAKGNILERFSAQQFPDLHSELNLSSLELGDSALYFCASSVAGGDEKLFFGSGTQLSVL.

This clonotype occurred a few times. The chain carries TRBV5-1 and TRBJ2-5; D might be TRBD1 (5 bases). The CDR3 length is 15 residues. V was shortened by 3 bases and J by 0 bases, with 12 bases between the two germline ends. Looked up from germline, CDR1 is SGHRS and CDR2 is YFSETQ. This CDR3 reads CASSSQGHDQETQYF. The CDR3 nucleotides are TGCGCCAGCAGCTCCCAAGGACACGACCAAGAGACCCAGTACTTC.

CDR3 DNA: TGCAGTGCTAGGAACGACCGCTTTGGGCAGTTCTTC. Residues: CSARNDRFGQFF. The chain recombines TRBV20-1 with TRBJ2-1; D not resolved. This CDR3 is built from 12 residues. Trimming removed 3 bases at V and 12 bases at J, with 15 bases between. CDR1 DFQATT and CDR2 SNEGSKA come from the germline V gene (reference sequence).

With respect to this clonotype: At one end the junction does not follow the germline gene, possibly because of a read error. The chain employs TRBV29-1 and TRBJ2-1; 11 bases agree with TRBD2. There are 14 residues in the CDR3. The germline V gene has CDR1 SQVTM and CDR2 ANQGSEA. CDR3 DNA: TGCAGCGCTGAACCCGGGACTAGCGGTAATGAGCAGTTCTTC. Protein product: CSAEPGTSGNEQFF.

This clonotype occurred a few times. V and J are TRBV2 and TRBJ1-2; 8 bases align to TRBD1. The junction had 2 bases not matched to a gene; V was cut back by 5 bases and J by 9 bases. There are 11 residues in the CDR3. Germline CDR1 SNHLY, CDR2 FYNNEI. The CDR3 bases are TGTGCCAGCAGTTGGACAGGGAGCTACACCTTC. Amino acid sequence: CASSWTGSYTF.